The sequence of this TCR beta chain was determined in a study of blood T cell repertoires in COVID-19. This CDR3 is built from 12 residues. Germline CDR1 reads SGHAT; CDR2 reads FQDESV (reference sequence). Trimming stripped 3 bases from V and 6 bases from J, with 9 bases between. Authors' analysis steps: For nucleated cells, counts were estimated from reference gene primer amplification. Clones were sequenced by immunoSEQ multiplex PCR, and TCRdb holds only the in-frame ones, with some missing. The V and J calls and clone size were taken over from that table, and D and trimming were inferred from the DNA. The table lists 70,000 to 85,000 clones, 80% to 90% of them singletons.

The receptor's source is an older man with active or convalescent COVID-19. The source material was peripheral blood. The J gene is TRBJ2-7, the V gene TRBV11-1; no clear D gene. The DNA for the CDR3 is TGTGCCAGCAGCTTGGAGTTAGGCGAGCAGTACTTC. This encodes CASSLELGEQYF.